This T cell receptor (beta chain) was captured in a study of early T cells in non-severe SARS-CoV-2 infection. Study observations and caveats: VDJdb matching, biased toward anti-spike CD8 responses, missed private and CD4 specificities.

CDR1 and CDR2 from the germline V gene are SGHAT and FQNNGV. After removal of 5 bases from V and 8 bases from J, the junction contained 9 bases not matched to a gene. The CDR3 spans 14 residues. This clonotype showed up just a few times. Its cognate antigen is unknown. Unique molecular identifier tags were affixed to discrete cDNA molecules. TCRdb itself ran the 5' RACE reads through MiXCR, one entry per CDR3 protein. The sample holds about 44,000 distinct CDR3 sequences, 5.5% to 7.5% seen once. The clonotype comes from an adult who was a healthcare worker with PCR-confirmed SARS-CoV-2 infection or an uninfected control (not recorded which). The sequencing here drew on whole blood, taken at baseline. The chain combines TRBV11-2 with TRBJ1-2; 9 bases are shared with TRBD1. For the CDR3, the DNA is TGTGCCAGCAGCCTAAAACAGGGGGCTGACGGCTACACCTTC. Its protein product is CASSLKQGADGYTF.